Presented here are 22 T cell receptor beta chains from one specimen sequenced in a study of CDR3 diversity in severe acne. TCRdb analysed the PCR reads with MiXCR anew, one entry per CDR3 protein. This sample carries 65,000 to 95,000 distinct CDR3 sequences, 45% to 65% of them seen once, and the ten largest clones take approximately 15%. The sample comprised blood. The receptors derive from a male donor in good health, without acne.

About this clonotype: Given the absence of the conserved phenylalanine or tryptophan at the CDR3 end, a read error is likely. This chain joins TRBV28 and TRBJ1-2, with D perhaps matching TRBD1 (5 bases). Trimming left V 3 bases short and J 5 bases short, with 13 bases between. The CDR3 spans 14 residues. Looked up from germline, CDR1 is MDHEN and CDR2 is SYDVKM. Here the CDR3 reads CASSFGGTGYGYTL. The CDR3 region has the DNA TGTGCCAGCAGTTTCGGCGGGACGGGATATGGCTACACCCTC.

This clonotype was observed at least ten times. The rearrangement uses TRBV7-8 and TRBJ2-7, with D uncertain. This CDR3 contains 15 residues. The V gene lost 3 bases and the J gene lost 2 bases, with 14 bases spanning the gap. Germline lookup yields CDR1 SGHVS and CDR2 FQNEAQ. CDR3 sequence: CASSFSRNRAYEQYF. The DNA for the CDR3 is TGTGCCAGCAGCTTTTCCCGTAATAGAGCCTACGAGCAGTACTTC.

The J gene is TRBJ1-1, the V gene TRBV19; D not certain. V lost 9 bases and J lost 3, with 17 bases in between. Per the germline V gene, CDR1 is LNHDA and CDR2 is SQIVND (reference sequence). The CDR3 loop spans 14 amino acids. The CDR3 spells CASSYGFSDTEAFF. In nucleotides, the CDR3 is TGTGCCAGCAGTTACGGATTCTCAGACACTGAAGCTTTCTTT.

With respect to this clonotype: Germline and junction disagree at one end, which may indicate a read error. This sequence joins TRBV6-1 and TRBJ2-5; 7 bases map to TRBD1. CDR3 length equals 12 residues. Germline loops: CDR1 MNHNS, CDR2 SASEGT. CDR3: CATRDSAEAQYF. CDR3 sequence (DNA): TGTGCCACACGGGACAGCGCAGAGGCCCAGTACTTC.

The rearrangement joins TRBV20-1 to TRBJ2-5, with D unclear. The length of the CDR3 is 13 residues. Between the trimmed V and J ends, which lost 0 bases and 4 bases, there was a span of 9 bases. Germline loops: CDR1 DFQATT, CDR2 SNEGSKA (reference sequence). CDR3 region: CSARDSRPETQYF. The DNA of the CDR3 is TGCAGTGCTAGAGATTCTCGTCCAGAGACCCAGTACTTC.

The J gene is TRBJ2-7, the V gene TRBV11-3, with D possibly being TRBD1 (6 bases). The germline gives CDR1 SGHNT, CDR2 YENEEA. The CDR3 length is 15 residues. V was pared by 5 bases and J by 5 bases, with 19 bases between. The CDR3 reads CASSHGVSGADEQYF. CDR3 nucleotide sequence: TGTGCCAGCAGCCACGGGGTGTCAGGGGCGGACGAGCAGTACTTC.

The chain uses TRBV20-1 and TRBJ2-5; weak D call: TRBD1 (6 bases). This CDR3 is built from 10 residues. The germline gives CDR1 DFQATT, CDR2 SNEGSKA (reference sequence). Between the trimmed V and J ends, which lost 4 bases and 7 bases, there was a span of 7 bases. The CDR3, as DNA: TGCAGTGCTACGACAGGGACCCAGTACTTC. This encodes CSATTGTQYF.

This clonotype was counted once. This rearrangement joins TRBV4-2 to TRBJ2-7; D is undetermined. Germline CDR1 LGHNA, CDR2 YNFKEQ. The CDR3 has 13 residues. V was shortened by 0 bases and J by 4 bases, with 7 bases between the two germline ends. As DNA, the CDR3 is TGTGCCAGCAGCCAAGATTGGGCTTACGAGCAGTACTTC. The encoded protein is CASSQDWAYEQYF.

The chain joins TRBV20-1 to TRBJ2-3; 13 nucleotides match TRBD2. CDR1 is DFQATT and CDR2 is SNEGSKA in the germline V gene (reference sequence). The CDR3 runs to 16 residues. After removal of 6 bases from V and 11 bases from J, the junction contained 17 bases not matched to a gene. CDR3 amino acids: CSAPGGLAGAYNEQYF. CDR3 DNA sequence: TGCAGTGCCCCAGGCGGACTAGCGGGGGCTTACAATGAGCAGTATTTT.

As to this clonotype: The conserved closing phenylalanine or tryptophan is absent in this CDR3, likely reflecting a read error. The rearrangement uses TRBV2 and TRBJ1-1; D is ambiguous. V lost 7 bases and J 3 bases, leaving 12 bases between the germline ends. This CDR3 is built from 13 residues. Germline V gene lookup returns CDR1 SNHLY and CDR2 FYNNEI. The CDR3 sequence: CASIKGVDTEAFL. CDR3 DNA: TGTGCCAGCATCAAGGGTGTGGACACTGAAGCTTTCCTT.

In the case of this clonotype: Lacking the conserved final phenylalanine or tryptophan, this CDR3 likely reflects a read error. CDR3 protein: CASGPPWGVGSSYNEQFR. DNA of the CDR3: TGTGCTAGTGGCCCCCCCTGGGGCGTAGGGAGCTCCTACAATGAGCAGTTCAGA. The rearrangement uses TRBV12-5 and TRBJ2-1; D assignment may be TRBD1 or TRBD2 (5 bases each). CDR1 LGHNT and CDR2 FRNRAP come from the germline V gene. Trimming left V 6 bases short and J 0 bases short, with 21 bases between. This CDR3 comprises 18 residues.

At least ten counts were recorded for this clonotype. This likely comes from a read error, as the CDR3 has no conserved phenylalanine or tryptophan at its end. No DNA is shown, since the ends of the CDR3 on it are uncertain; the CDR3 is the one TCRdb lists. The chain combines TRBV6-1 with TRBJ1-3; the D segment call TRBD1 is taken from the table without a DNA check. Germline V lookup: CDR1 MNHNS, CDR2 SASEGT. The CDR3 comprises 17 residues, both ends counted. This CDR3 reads CASSHREDRGRRGARGD.

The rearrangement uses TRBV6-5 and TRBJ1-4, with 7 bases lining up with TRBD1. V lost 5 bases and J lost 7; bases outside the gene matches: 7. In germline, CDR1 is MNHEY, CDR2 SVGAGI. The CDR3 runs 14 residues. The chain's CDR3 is CASSRDRGREKLFF. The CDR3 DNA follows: TGTGCCAGCAGTCGGGACAGAGGGCGTGAAAAACTGTTTTTT.

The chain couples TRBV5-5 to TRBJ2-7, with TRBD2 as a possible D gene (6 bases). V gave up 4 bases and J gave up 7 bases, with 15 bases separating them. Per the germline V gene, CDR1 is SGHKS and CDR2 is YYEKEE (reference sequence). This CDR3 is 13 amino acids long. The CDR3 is CASSPHHGGEQYF. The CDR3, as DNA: TGTGCCAGCAGCCCGCACCACGGAGGGGAGCAGTACTTC.

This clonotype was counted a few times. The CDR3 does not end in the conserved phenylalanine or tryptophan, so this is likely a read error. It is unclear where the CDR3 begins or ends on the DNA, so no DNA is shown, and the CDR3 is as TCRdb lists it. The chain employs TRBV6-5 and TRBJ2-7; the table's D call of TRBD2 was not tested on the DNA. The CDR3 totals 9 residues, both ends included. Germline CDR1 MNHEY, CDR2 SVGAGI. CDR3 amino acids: CASSYSQSG.

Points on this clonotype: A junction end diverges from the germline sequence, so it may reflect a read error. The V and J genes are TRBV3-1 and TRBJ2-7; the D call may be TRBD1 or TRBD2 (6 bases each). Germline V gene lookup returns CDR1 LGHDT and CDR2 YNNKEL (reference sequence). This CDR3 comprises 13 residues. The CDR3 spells CASRGLTGYEQYF. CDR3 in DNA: TGTGCCAGCAGAGGACTAACAGGGTACGAGCAATACTTC.

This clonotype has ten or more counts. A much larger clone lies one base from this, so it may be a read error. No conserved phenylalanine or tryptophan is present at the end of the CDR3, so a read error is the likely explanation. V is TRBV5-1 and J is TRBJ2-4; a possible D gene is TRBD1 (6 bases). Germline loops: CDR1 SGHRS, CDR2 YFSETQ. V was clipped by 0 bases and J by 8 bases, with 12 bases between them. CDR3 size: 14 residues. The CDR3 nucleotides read TGCGCCAGCAGCTTGGGGGGGCGCCTTGACATTCAGTACCTC. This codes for CASSLGGRLDIQYL.

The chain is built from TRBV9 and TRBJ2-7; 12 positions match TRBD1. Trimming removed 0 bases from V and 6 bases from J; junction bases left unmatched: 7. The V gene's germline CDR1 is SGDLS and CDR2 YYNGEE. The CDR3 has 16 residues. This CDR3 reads CASSVAGGTGGIEQYF. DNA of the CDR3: TGTGCCAGCAGCGTAGCTGGCGGGACAGGGGGCATCGAGCAGTACTTC.

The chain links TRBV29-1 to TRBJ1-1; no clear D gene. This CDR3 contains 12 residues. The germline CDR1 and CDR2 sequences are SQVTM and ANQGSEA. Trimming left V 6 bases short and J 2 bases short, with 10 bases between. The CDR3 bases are TGCAGCGTCAGGTACGGAAACACTGAAGCTTTCTTT. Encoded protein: CSVRYGNTEAFF.

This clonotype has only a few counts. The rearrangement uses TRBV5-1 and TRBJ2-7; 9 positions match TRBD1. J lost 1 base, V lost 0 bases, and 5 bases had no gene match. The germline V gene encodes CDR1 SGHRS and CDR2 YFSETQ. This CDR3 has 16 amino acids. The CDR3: CASSLEQGARSYEQYF. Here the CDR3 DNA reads TGCGCCAGCAGCTTGGAACAGGGGGCGCGATCCTACGAGCAGTACTTC.

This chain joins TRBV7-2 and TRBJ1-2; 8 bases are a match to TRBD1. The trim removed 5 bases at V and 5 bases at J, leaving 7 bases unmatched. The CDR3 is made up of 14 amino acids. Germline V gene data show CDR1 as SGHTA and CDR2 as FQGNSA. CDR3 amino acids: CASSPQGARYGYTF. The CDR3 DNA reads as TGTGCCAGCAGCCCGCAGGGGGCGAGATATGGCTACACCTTC.

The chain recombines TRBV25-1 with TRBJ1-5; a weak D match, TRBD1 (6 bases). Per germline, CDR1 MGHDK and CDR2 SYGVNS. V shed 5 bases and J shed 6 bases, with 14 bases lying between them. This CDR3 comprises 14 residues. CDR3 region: CASSLGVRGQPQHF. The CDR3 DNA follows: TGTGCCAGCAGTTTGGGGGTCAGGGGTCAGCCCCAGCATTTT.